The sequence of this T cell receptor (beta chain) was determined in a study of T cell changes during pregnancy in multiple sclerosis. TCRdb's table, derived via immunoSEQ multiplex PCR, lists solely in-frame clones and lacks some. The sample contains roughly 30,000 clones, about 93% of which appear only once. The V end lost 5 bases, the J end lost 2 bases, and 7 bases lay between the germline ends. Germline CDR1 reads SGHTA; CDR2 reads FQGNSA. This CDR3 is 12 amino acids long. The sequences come from CD4+ T cells from peripheral blood mononuclear cells, collected in the second trimester of pregnancy. The clonotype comes from a female donor with multiple sclerosis, enrolled in a pregnancy study. The chain links TRBV7-2 to TRBJ2-7; D is uncertain. The CDR3 is CASSPTTYEQYF. DNA for the CDR3: TGTGCCAGCAGCCCTACCACCTACGAGCAGTACTTC.